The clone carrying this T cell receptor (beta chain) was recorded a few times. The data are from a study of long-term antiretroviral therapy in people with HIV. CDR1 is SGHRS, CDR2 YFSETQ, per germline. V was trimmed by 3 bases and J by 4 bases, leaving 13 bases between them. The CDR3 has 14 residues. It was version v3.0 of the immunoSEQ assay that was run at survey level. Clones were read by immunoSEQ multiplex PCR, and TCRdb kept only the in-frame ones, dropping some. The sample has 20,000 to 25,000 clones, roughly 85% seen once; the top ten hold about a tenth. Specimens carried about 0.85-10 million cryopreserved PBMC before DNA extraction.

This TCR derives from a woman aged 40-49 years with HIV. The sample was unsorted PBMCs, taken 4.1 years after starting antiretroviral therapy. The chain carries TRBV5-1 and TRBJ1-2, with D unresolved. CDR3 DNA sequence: TGCGCCAGCAGCTCAGAGGGAATATCCTATGGCTACACCTTC. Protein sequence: CASSSEGISYGYTF.